These 26 T cell receptor beta chains came from one sample sequenced in a study of T cells in Graves' hyperthyroidism and ophthalmopathy. Amplification yielded TCR beta CDR3 regions, with RNA transcripts as the source. First-round RT-PCR of the TCR CDR3 relied on the HTBI primer set. TCRdb reanalysed the multiplex PCR reads using MiXCR and keeps one entry per CDR3 protein. This sample has approximately 400,000 distinct CDR3 sequences, with 20% to 25% found just once. Sequencing was carried out using blood. The receptors shown here come from a middle-aged man with Graves' hyperthyroidism.

At least ten counts were recorded for this clonotype. The chain links TRBV2 to TRBJ2-5; 8 bases are shared with TRBD1. Germline-derived CDR1 and CDR2 are SNHLY and FYNNEI. This CDR3 has 15 amino acids. The trim removed 7 bases at V and 5 bases at J, leaving 12 bases unmatched. CDR3 DNA: TGTGCCAGCAACCCGACGGCAGGGGGCGGGGAGACCCAGTACTTC. Protein: CASNPTAGGGETQYF.

On this clonotype: A much more abundant neighbour one base away suggests this may be a read error. V usage is TRBV20-1 and J usage is TRBJ2-2; D is unresolved. Germline V lookup: CDR1 DFQATT, CDR2 SNEGSKA (reference sequence). The CDR3 runs 15 residues. Trimming removed 0 bases at V and 0 bases at J, with 8 bases between. CDR3 nucleotide sequence: TGCAGTGCTAGAGAGTGGCCGGCGAACACCGGGGAGCTGTTTTTT. Translation: CSAREWPANTGELFF.

V gene TRBV6-2 or TRBV6-3 combines with J gene TRBJ2-7; tentatively, D is TRBD2 (6 bases). Germline assignment: CDR1 MNHEY and CDR2 SVGEGT. The CDR3 has 14 residues. V was pared by 5 bases and J by 8 bases, with 19 bases between. The CDR3 region is CASSQSGRGAKQYF. The CDR3 DNA reads as TGTGCCAGCAGTCAATCCGGGAGAGGGGCCAAGCAGTACTTC.

This clonotype was detected only a few times. The gene calls are TRBV3-1 and TRBJ2-3; 7 bases agree with TRBD2. With V trimmed by 5 bases and J by 2 bases, 10 bases remained unmatched. The CDR3 extends over 16 amino acids. Germline CDR1 and CDR2: LGHDT and YNNKEL (reference sequence). CDR3 sequence (DNA): TGTGCCAGCAGCTCTGGAGCGGGACTGTTCACAGATACGCAGTATTTT. This gives the protein CASSSGAGLFTDTQYF.

This clonotype was detected a few times. A read error may account for a junction end that differs from germline. This chain links TRBV18 with TRBJ1-4; 8 bases match TRBD1. CDR1 is KGHSH, CDR2 LQKENI, per germline. CDR3 length: 15 amino acids. CDR3 coding DNA: TGTGCCAGCTCACCTCGGGACAGGTCTAATAAAAAACTGTTTTTT. It specifies CASSPRDRSNKKLFF.

The V and J genes are TRBV6-1 and TRBJ1-6; tentative D call: TRBD1 (6 bases). Germline lookup yields CDR1 MNHNS and CDR2 SASEGT. The CDR3 has 17 amino acids. V was cut by 2 bases and J by 10 bases, with 21 bases left in between. The CDR3 sequence: CASSEPAGVLHSSPLHF. As DNA, the CDR3 is TGTGCCAGCAGTGAACCGGCAGGGGTTCTTCATAGCTCACCCCTCCACTTT.

Concerning this clonotype itself: The junction and the germline gene differ at one end; a read error may be behind it. The rearrangement joins TRBV24-1 to TRBJ2-3; D is uncertain. This CDR3 has 13 residues. Per germline, CDR1 KGHDR and CDR2 SFDVKD. The CDR3 nucleotides are TGTGCCACCAGTGATGGCGGCACAGATGCGCAGTATTTT. Translation: CATSDGGTDAQYF.

This clonotype was picked up a small number of times. The CDR3 reads CASSPDRYGYTF. The DNA for the CDR3 is TGTGCCAGCAGCCCTGACAGATATGGCTACACCTTC. The rearrangement joins TRBV11-3 to TRBJ1-2; D possibly corresponds to TRBD1 (5 bases). V gave up 5 bases and J gave up 5 bases, with 9 bases separating them. Germline lookup yields CDR1 SGHNT and CDR2 YENEEA. This CDR3 is built from 12 residues.

The chain combines TRBV27 with TRBJ1-5; 7 bases line up with TRBD1. Trimming took 4 bases from V and 3 from J; bases not matched to a gene: 15. Germline assignment: CDR1 MNHEY and CDR2 SMNVEV (reference sequence). The CDR3 contains 18 residues. In DNA form, the CDR3 reads TGTGCCAGCAGTTCTCCTCCGGGACAGCACCCCTTCAATCAGCCCCAGCATTTT. Protein sequence: CASSSPPGQHPFNQPQHF.

The chain joins TRBV6-2 or TRBV6-3 to TRBJ2-7; D may be TRBD1 (5 bases). V gave up 0 bases and J gave up 5 bases, with 11 bases separating them. The CDR3 runs 14 residues. Germline V gene lookup returns CDR1 MNHEY and CDR2 SVGEGT. The CDR3 DNA reads TGTGCCAGCAGTTACTCAGGGGCTTTCGACGAGCAGTACTTC. Translating it yields CASSYSGAFDEQYF.

This clonotype was counted between two and nine times. The chain links TRBV7-9 to TRBJ2-3; 8 bases align to TRBD2. The CDR3 spans 16 residues. Germline V gives CDR1 SEHNR, CDR2 FQNEAQ (reference sequence). V dropped 6 bases and J dropped 2; count of bases not matched to a gene: 10. The CDR3 sequence is CASSQRSGTITDTQYF. In DNA, the CDR3 is TGTGCCAGCAGTCAACGTAGCGGGACCATCACAGATACGCAGTATTTT.

This clonotype appeared many times. CDR3: CASSGGGLAGPKELFF. For the CDR3, the DNA is TGTGCCAGCAGCGGGGGGGGACTAGCGGGACCCAAGGAGCTGTTTTTT. The V call is TRBV2, the J call TRBJ2-2, with 13 positions matching TRBD2. V shed 6 bases and J 10 bases; nucleotides not matched to a gene: 11. This CDR3 has 16 residues. Germline V gives CDR1 SNHLY, CDR2 FYNNEI.

V usage is TRBV20-1 and J usage is TRBJ2-3, with a possible D match to TRBD1 (6 bases). This CDR3 is 15 amino acids long. Germline loops: CDR1 DFQATT, CDR2 SNEGSKA (reference sequence). CDR3 nucleotides: TGCAGCCTCGTCCCGGGACAAATTAGCACAGATACGCAGTATTTT. As protein: CSLVPGQISTDTQYF.

The chain uses TRBV12-3 or TRBV12-4 and TRBJ2-5; no firm D call. Trimming stripped 6 bases from V and 5 bases from J, with 7 bases between. This CDR3 is built from 11 residues. CDR3 sequence: CASSTHETQYF. The CDR3 nucleotides are TGTGCCAGCAGCACCCATGAGACCCAGTACTTC.

CDR3 region: CASETGKYGYTF. CDR3 coding DNA: TGTGCCAGCGAGACAGGGAAATATGGCTACACCTTC. The V and J genes are TRBV28 and TRBJ1-2; 7 bases are shared with TRBD1. J was trimmed by 5 bases and V by 8 bases; bases with no gene match: 5. The CDR3 runs to 12 residues. Germline V gene lookup returns CDR1 MDHEN and CDR2 SYDVKM.

This clonotype has just a few counts. V is TRBV30 and J is TRBJ2-7; D is unresolved. V was cut by 0 bases and J by 6 bases, with 6 bases left in between. Per the germline V gene, CDR1 is GTSNPN and CDR2 is SVGIG (reference sequence). This CDR3 contains 11 residues. CDR3 nucleotide sequence: TGTGCCTGGAGTGTCAGATTCGAGCAGTACTTC. Its translation is CAWSVRFEQYF.

The chain couples TRBV28 to TRBJ1-4; D uncertain. This CDR3 has 13 amino acids. Trimming took off 6 bases at V and 7 bases at J, with 12 bases between the two ends. Germline V lookup: CDR1 MDHEN, CDR2 SYDVKM. CDR3 protein: CASRNTLAEKLFF. The CDR3 nucleotides read TGTGCCAGCAGAAACACCTTGGCTGAAAAACTGTTTTTT.

This clonotype was observed at least ten times. J is TRBJ1-1 and V is TRBV29-1, with a possible D match to TRBD1 (6 bases). V was clipped by 4 bases and J by 3 bases, with 12 bases between them. There are 13 residues in the CDR3. Germline V gene lookup returns CDR1 SQVTM and CDR2 ANQGSEA. DNA of the CDR3: TGCAGCGTTGCACAGGGTCGGGACACTGAAGCTTTCTTT. Amino acid sequence: CSVAQGRDTEAFF.

In this sample, this clonotype turned up many times. The rearrangement links TRBV7-8 to TRBJ1-5, with D possibly being TRBD1 (5 bases). CDR1 is SGHVS, CDR2 FQNEAQ, per germline. This CDR3 contains 14 residues. V shed 1 base and J shed 3 bases, with 7 bases lying between them. The CDR3 nucleotides read TGTGCCAGCAGCTTAGGACAGAACAATCAGCCCCAGCATTTT. Translated: CASSLGQNNQPQHF.

This clonotype was detected once. This chain connects TRBV28 to TRBJ2-1; TRBD2 is a possible D gene (7 bases). Between the trimmed V and J ends, which lost 5 bases and 6 bases, there was a span of 23 bases. The CDR3 totals 17 residues. Germline V gene sequence: CDR1 MDHEN, CDR2 SYDVKM. This CDR3 reads CASSGQTGPAGFNEQFF. The CDR3 DNA follows: TGTGCCAGCAGTGGACAGACGGGACCAGCGGGATTCAATGAGCAGTTCTTC.

The V and J genes are TRBV7-2 and TRBJ1-4; 9 bases are a match to TRBD1. Germline V gene lookup returns CDR1 SGHTA and CDR2 FQGNSA. This CDR3 has 14 amino acids. The V and J ends lost 5 bases and 7 bases, in that order; junction bases with no gene match: 5. CDR3 amino acids: CASSPQGAVEKLFF. In DNA form, the CDR3 reads TGTGCCAGCAGCCCACAGGGGGCGGTTGAAAAACTGTTTTTT.

There are many counts of this clonotype. This chain links TRBV20-1 with TRBJ2-7, with a tentative D call TRBD1 (6 bases). Trimming removed 5 bases at V and 6 bases at J, with 20 bases between. This CDR3 comprises 14 residues. Germline V gene data show CDR1 as DFQATT and CDR2 as SNEGSKA (reference sequence). The chain's CDR3 is CSASELGAVSEQYF. The CDR3 coding sequence is TGCAGTGCTTCGGAATTGGGGGCCGTTAGCGAGCAGTACTTC.

The genes are TRBV6-4 and TRBJ2-2; D gene ambiguous. Between the trimmed V and J ends, which lost 0 bases and 6 bases, there was a span of 5 bases. This CDR3 is 13 amino acids long. The V gene's germline CDR1 is MRHNA and CDR2 SNTAGT. The CDR3 coding sequence is TGTGCCAGCAGTGACTCTGGGGCCGGGGAGCTGTTTTTT. Its translation is CASSDSGAGELFF.

This clonotype was counted between two and nine times. The chain combines TRBV20-1 with TRBJ2-7; D not certain. The CDR3 loop spans 15 amino acids. The V end lost 1 base, the J end lost 2 bases, and 15 bases lay between the germline ends. Germline loops: CDR1 DFQATT, CDR2 SNEGSKA (reference sequence). In DNA form, the CDR3 reads TGCAGTGCTAGAGCACGAACCGGGTCCCCCTACGAGCAGTACTTC. Translated, it gives CSARARTGSPYEQYF.

CDR3 protein: CASGLVGLAGTDTQYF. As DNA, the CDR3 is TGTGCTAGTGGTTTGGTTGGACTAGCGGGCACAGATACGCAGTATTTT. The chain combines TRBV12-5 with TRBJ2-3; 10 bases map to TRBD2. The junction had 1 base not matched to a gene; V was cut back by 0 bases and J by 1 base. The CDR3 is made up of 16 amino acids. CDR1 is LGHNT, CDR2 FRNRAP, per germline.

There are many counts of this clonotype. The genes are TRBV2 and TRBJ2-1; TRBD1 or TRBD2 may be the D gene (5 bases each). Trimming left V 7 bases short and J 0 bases short, with 10 bases between. The length of the CDR3 is 14 residues. Germline V gene lookup returns CDR1 SNHLY and CDR2 FYNNEI. CDR3 in DNA: TGTGCCAGCATAAAGGGGAGCTCCTACAATGAGCAGTTCTTC. This sequence encodes CASIKGSSYNEQFF. Full variable domain (missing parts from reference TRBV2 and TRBJ2-1): EPEVTQTPSHQVTQMGQEVILRCVPISNHLYFYWYRQILGQKVEFLVSFYNNEISEKSEIFDDQFSVERPDGSNFTLKIRSTKLEDSAMYFCASIKGSSYNEQFFGPGTRLTVL.